A single sample gave rise to the 10 T cell receptor beta chains below, sequenced in a study of cytomegalovirus exposure and HLA in healthy donors. 60 Vbeta and 13 Jbeta primers were used in PCR. Profiled with immunoSEQ multiplex PCR; TCRdb holds only in-frame clones, not every one. The sample includes about 190,000 clones, more than 65% of them seen just once. The sequenced sample was PBMCs. The receptor source for this set is a woman aged 30 to 39 in good health and CMV-seropositive.

The genes are TRBV9 and TRBJ2-7, with 11 nucleotides matching TRBD2. Germline CDR1 and CDR2: SGDLS and YYNGEE. J was trimmed by 7 bases and V by 3 bases; bases with no gene match: 12. CDR3 length: 16 amino acids. This CDR3 reads CASSALAGGIGGEQYF. Written as DNA, the CDR3 is TGTGCCAGCAGCGCCCTAGCGGGAGGTATTGGAGGGGAGCAGTACTTC.

V gene TRBV27 combines with J gene TRBJ2-1; D call uncertain. The CDR3 has 14 amino acids. In germline, CDR1 is MNHEY, CDR2 SMNVEV (reference sequence). V lost 4 bases and J lost 4, with 11 bases in between. The CDR3 region is CASSSLTSYNEQFF. The DNA of the CDR3 is TGTGCCAGCAGTTCTCTAACGTCGTACAATGAGCAGTTCTTC.

The chain joins TRBV19 to TRBJ2-5; 10 nucleotides line up with TRBD1. J lost 1 base, V lost 1 base, and 3 bases had no gene match. The CDR3 is 16 amino acids. The germline gives CDR1 LNHDA, CDR2 SQIVND (reference sequence). The CDR3 loop is CASSIARTGGQETQYF. The CDR3 nucleotides are TGTGCCAGTAGTATAGCGAGGACAGGGGGCCAAGAGACCCAGTACTTC.

This clone is a singleton in its sample. The chain employs TRBV5-1 and TRBJ2-7; unclear D gene. V lost 3 bases, J lost 2 bases, and 3 bases lay in between. CDR1 is SGHRS, CDR2 YFSETQ, per germline. The CDR3 runs to 11 residues. The CDR3 loop reads CASSSAYEQYF. The CDR3 DNA follows: TGCGCCAGCAGCTCCGCCTACGAGCAGTACTTC.

The V call is TRBV19, the J call TRBJ2-2, with 7 bases that match TRBD1. After removal of 7 bases from V and 0 bases from J, the junction contained 8 bases not matched to a gene. The germline V gene encodes CDR1 LNHDA and CDR2 SQIVND (reference sequence). The length of the CDR3 is 16 residues. CDR3 sequence (DNA): TGTGCCAGTAAGTCCCCGGGACAGACGAACACCGGGGAGCTGTTTTTT. Protein sequence: CASKSPGQTNTGELFF.

V gene TRBV19 combines with J gene TRBJ1-5; tentatively, D is TRBD1 (5 bases). Looked up from germline, CDR1 is LNHDA and CDR2 is SQIVND (reference sequence). This CDR3 spans 15 amino acids. V gave up 0 bases and J gave up 6 bases, with 12 bases separating them. DNA of the CDR3: TGTGCCAGTAGTATAGATTGGGCGGGGGGTCAGCCCCAGCATTTT. Residues: CASSIDWAGGQPQHF.

V and J are TRBV28 and TRBJ1-3; the D gene is possibly TRBD1 (5 bases). Germline-derived CDR1 and CDR2 are MDHEN and SYDVKM. V was cut by 7 bases and J by 4 bases, with 17 bases left in between. The CDR3 extends over 15 amino acids. Written as DNA, the CDR3 is TGTGCCAGCACGCCGCCAGGGTGGGGAGGAAACACCATATATTTT. Translated, it gives CASTPPGWGGNTIYF. The full variable domain, rest sourced from reference TRBV28 and TRBJ1-3, is DVKVTQSSRYLVKRTGEKVFLECVQDMDHENMFWYRQDPGLGLRLIYFSYDVKMKEKGDIPEGYSVSREKKERFSLILESASTNQTSMYLCASTPPGWGGNTIYFGEGSWLTVV.

The chain recombines TRBV1 with TRBJ1-3; the D call of TRBD1 is as the table states it, not checked on the DNA. TRBV1 is deemed a pseudogene. This CDR3 has 15 amino acids. DNA for the CDR3: TGCACCAGCAGCCAACCAGGGCTTAATGAAAACACCATATATTTT. Residues: CTSSQPGLNENTIYF.

CDR3 DNA: TGTGCCAGCAGTTTCGACAGGGGGCAACAGCCCCAGCATTTT. Translated, it gives CASSFDRGQQPQHF. This chain links TRBV28 with TRBJ1-5, with 10 bases identical to TRBD1. From germline, CDR1 is MDHEN and CDR2 SYDVKM. The CDR3 length is 14 residues. Trimming removed 3 bases from V and 7 bases from J; junction bases left unmatched: 3.

The rearrangement links TRBV5-1 to TRBJ1-3; a possible D gene is TRBD1 (6 bases). This CDR3 has 15 amino acids. The germline gives CDR1 SGHRS, CDR2 YFSETQ. V dropped 0 bases and J dropped 3 bases, with 10 bases sitting between them. The CDR3 DNA reads as TGCGCCAGCAGCTTGGACAGGGCAGTTGGAAACACCATATATTTT. Translating gives CASSLDRAVGNTIYF.